The T cell receptor beta chain under discussion was sequenced for a study of cytomegalovirus exposure and HLA in healthy donors (dated 2017 in TCRdb). Concerning the study at large: An earlier analysis of 587 of the donors reported about 280 Gb of sequence data and 95 million to 120 million unique TCR beta sequences obtained from about 200 million T cells. An early release that covered 640 HLA-typed donors contained about 300 gigabases of sequencing data and about 84 million unique TCR sequences. The genetic ancestry cluster associated with self-reported Caucasian donors included 70% to 85% of the roughly 400 genotyped donors. The study was designed to test whether signatures of past pathogen exposure could be identified by cataloging public T cell receptors. The T cell repertoires of around 670 subjects were profiled by immunosequencing and related to cytomegalovirus serostatus. A separate validation cohort of roughly 110 different subjects was used in addition to the 666-subject first cohort. To predict cytomegalovirus infection status, the study brought together high-throughput TCR immunosequencing, statistical association of individual TCRs with disease status, and machine learning. A later analysis re-analyzed previously published TCR beta repertoires from approximately 670 donors and added high-resolution HLA genotyping to study TCR occurrence patterns. Rather than drawing on any new phenotypic data, the later analysis identified candidate immune exposures from TCR beta sequences and the way those sequences occurred across donors. An earlier analysis of fewer than 700 of the donors applied high-throughput TCR beta sequencing to assess whether each TCR beta V gene segment acted as functional or pseudogenic. Donor age, sex, ethnicity and CMV serostatus were collected together with the repertoire data. In a later genetic analysis, genome-wide SNP genotypes for about 65% of the 666 donors were used, and that subset was treated as a discovery cohort. All discovery cohort repertoires had been generated using a single sequencing platform. HLA typing included class I and class II loci at four-digit resolution. Typing coverage differed by locus: A, B, C, DRB1 and DQB1 were typed in roughly 620-630 donors, DQA1 in 500 to 550, DPA1 in nearly 610, and DPB1 in approximately 450. Five DR-DQ haplotypes were handled as single units for association and clustering, since linkage in the cohort was strong. Among around 400 genotyped donors of the cohort, an average of approximately 230,000 unique TCR beta nucleotide sequences were sequenced per donor, roughly a sixth of them non-productive. Points the paper makes about the study in general: Over 15 rarely observed V segments, including chromosome 9 orphons, were excluded from the earlier analysis of 550 to 700 of the donors because counts were too low. A further reported finding was that TCR beta sequences accurately predicted the HLA-A and HLA-B alleles for most subjects in the first cohort. Because HLA typing was unavailable for some donors at each locus, only the typed subset was used in association tests. The sequencing pipeline was judged likely to have produced a cluster of highly shared sequence variants as a technical artifact. The cohort was sequenced for TCR beta chains only, and without alpha or paired-chain data the features that could be detected were limited. In vitro tests confirmed that a few of the cytomegalovirus-associated TCR beta chains recognize cytomegalovirus antigens. Immune exposure information for the cohort was limited to CMV serostatus. Specific HLA alleles were associated with 15,000 to 20,000 TCR beta sequences at a false discovery rate of 0.05 in a later analysis. Some IMGT-functional V segments, including TRBV6-2 and TRBV6-3, could not be told apart with the 87-base-pair reads, so those segments were excluded. In an earlier analysis of about 540 of the donors, most TCR beta V segments were observed in productive rearrangements about 87% or about 30% of the time, broadly matching IMGT annotations. Compared with equally common non-associated chains, HLA-associated TCR beta chains in a later analysis were more clonally expanded and had lower generation probabilities. A later genetic analysis reported fewer N-insertions in productive TCRs among donors in an Asian-associated ancestry cluster than the roughly 650-donor mean. According to the authors, the approach could potentially be generalized to other disease states and immunological phenotypes. Correlated functional status among segregating V segments might reflect linkage disequilibrium, but an unknown experimental factor could not be ruled out. In a later analysis, several top co-occurrence clusters were reported to appear linked to parvovirus B19, influenza, CMV and Epstein-Barr virus. When HLA alleles, especially DR and DQ, strongly co-occurred, TCR associations were difficult to assign to individual alleles. The classifier was reported to diagnose cytomegalovirus status with high specificity and sensitivity in both the original and validation cohorts. Across donors, most TCR sequences were observed very rarely, whereas some public TCRs were present in many individuals. The presence/absence analyses assumed that sequencing depth was roughly uniform across donors, and that assumption may not be true. The study listed 150 to 200 TCR beta chains as associated with cytomegalovirus. A later genetic analysis associated a missense DCLRE1C variant with V-gene and J-gene trimming of TCR beta chains, and an independent cohort replicated the association. Most CMV-associated TCR beta chains appeared to be HLA-restricted in a later analysis, and the HLA associations seemed to be driven largely by CMV exposure. In a later analysis, TCR association rates were found to vary across HLA loci, with the most associated TCRs seen for DRB1 alleles and the fewest for HLA-C alleles.

V lost 2 bases and J lost 4 bases; the stretch between them is 11 bases long. CDR1 is given as LGHNA and CDR2 as YSLEER, both from the germline V gene. Counted from cysteine to phenylalanine, this CDR3 has 14 amino acids. Solely the CDR3 DNA is kept, with 42 bases framed from the first base. To prepare the library, the immunoSEQ multiplex PCR assay was applied. A mixture of 60 forward primers for TCR Vbeta segments and 13 reverse primers for TCR Jbeta segments was used in the multiplex PCR. The CDR3 region of rearranged TCR beta genes was amplified from genomic DNA by a multiplex PCR assay. The amplified TCR beta libraries were sequenced on the Illumina HiSeq System as 87-base-pair reads. In the paper's pipeline: In a later analysis, some 80 million unique TCR beta chains were counted across the 500 to 850 repertoires, and roughly 9.9 million of these chains were shared by at least two donors. A nearest-neighbor algorithm error-corrected the raw reads and collapsed the reads into unique sequences, merging closely related sequences to remove PCR and sequencing errors. CDR3 sequences were aligned to IMGT reference sequences to assign V, D and J gene segments. For a sequence to be retained, a match of at least six nucleotides to both a V gene segment and a J gene segment was required. A rearrangement was called productive if the CDR3 had no stop codons and remained in frame with V and J, and every other rearrangement was called non-productive. Following IMGT convention, CDR3 was defined as the stretch from the second conserved V-encoded cysteine up to the conserved J-encoded phenylalanine. Sequences without an unambiguous match to a single V gene segment were excluded from the earlier analysis of several hundred of the donors. An earlier analysis of some 500 of the donors classified V segments as functional when productive rearrangements were above 56.7% and as segregating when the standard deviation between donors was above 5%. To diagnose cytomegalovirus status from the catalog of TCR beta chain sequences, a statistical classification framework was built. In a later analysis, TCR nucleotide sequences were compared against IMGT/GENE-DB human TR gene sequences so that V and J genes could be assigned. The TCRdist pipeline was used in a later analysis to assign CDR3 sequences and most-parsimonious VDJ recombination scenarios. In a later analysis, each TCR beta chain was defined by its CDR3 amino acid sequence together with its V-gene family, and reads lacking a unique V-gene family were excluded. A later analysis removed 592 highly shared, low-generation-probability nucleotide sequences to deal with suspected cross-contamination and a sequencing artifact. A later analysis calculated a clonal expansion index for each public chain from normalized within-repertoire ranks of inferred template counts. In a later analysis, generation probabilities were computed with a VDJ recombination model fitted to out-of-frame rearrangements, and the resulting probabilities were checked against IGoR. Hypergeometric tests were used in a later analysis to score TCR-TCR, TCR-HLA and TCR-CMV co-occurrence, with a repertoire-size bias correction applied to the TCR pairs. To estimate false discovery rates, a later analysis permuted the HLA or CMV assignments 20 times. In a later analysis, co-occurring TCRs were grouped using DBSCAN, with TCRdist sequence similarity added in when clustering inside HLA-allele-positive subsets. Repertoires with fewer than 30,000 or more than 120,000 public chains were left out of co-occurrence clustering, as were about 5 repertoires with anomalous nucleotide sharing. TCRdb provides this immuneACCESS table in a form limited to in-frame rearrangements. Some clones are lacking; in checked studies, under half of them reflect an unresolved V gene, and why the rest are absent is not known. V, J and clone size reflect that table, while D and trimming were determined from the DNA. This sample's table has entries for tens of thousands of clones. The ten largest clones take up 15% of the sample.

Points on this clone: It has no known antigen specificity.

The cohort was made up of approximately 670 healthy bone marrow donors. At the time of sampling, all cohort members were nominally healthy, though unrecorded immune exposures were likely present. The donor was CMV seropositive and belonged to the group of 250 to 300 seropositive cohort members. Every donor gave a peripheral blood sample, and the peripheral blood mononuclear cells from that sample were used for TCR beta sequencing. The Qiagen DNeasy Blood Extraction Kit was used to extract genomic DNA from the blood cell samples. The origin of this receptor is a middle-aged man in good health and CMV-seropositive. The V and J genes are TRBV4-3 and TRBJ1-2; perhaps TRBD1 is the D gene, with 6 bases matching. The sample was PBMCs. The bases read TGCGCCAGCAGCCAACGGGGGGGGGCCTATGGCTACACCTTC. The resulting protein is CASSQRGGAYGYTF.